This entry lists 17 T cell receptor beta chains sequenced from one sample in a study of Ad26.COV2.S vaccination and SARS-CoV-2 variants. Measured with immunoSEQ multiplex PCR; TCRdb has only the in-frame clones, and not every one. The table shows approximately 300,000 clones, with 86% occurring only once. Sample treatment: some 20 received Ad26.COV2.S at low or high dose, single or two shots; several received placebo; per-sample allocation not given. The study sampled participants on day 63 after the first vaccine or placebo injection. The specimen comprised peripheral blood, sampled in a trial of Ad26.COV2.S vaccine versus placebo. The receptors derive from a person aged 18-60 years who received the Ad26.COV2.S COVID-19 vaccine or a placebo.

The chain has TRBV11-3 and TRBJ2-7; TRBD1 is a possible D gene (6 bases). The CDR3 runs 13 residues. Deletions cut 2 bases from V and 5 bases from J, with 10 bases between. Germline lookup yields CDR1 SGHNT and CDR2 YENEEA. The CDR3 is CASSLMSGDEQYF. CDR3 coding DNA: TGTGCCAGCAGCTTAATGTCAGGGGACGAGCAGTACTTC.

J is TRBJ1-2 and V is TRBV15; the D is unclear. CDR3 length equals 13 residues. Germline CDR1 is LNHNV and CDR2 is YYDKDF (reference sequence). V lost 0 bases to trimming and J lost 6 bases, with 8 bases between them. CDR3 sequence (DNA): TGTGCCACCAGCAGAGATTGGTTGGATGGCTACACCTTC. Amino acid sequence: CATSRDWLDGYTF. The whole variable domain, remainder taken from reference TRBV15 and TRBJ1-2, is DAMVIQNPRYQVTQFGKPVTLSCSQTLNHNVMYWYQQKSSQAPKLLFHYYDKDFNNEADTPDNFQSRRPNTSFCFLDIRSPGLGDTAMYLCATSRDWLDGYTFGSGTRLTVV.

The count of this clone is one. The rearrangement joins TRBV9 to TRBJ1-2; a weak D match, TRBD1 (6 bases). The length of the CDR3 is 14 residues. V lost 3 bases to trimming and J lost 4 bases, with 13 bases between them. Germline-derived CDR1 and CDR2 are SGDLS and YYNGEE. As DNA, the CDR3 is TGTGCCAGCAGCGCAACCGGACAGCGCTATGGCTACACCTTC. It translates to CASSATGQRYGYTF.

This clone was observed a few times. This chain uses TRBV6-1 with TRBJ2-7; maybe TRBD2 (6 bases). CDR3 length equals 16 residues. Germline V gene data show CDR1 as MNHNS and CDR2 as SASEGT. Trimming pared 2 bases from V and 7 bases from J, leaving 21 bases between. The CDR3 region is CASSEPRPGLAKEQYF. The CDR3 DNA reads TGTGCCAGCAGTGAACCTCGCCCGGGACTGGCTAAGGAGCAGTACTTC.

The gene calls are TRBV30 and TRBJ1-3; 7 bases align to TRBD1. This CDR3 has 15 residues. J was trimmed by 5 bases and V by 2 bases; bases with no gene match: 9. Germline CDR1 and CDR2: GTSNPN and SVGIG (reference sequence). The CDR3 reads CAWSIQGSRRNTIYF. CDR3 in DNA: TGTGCCTGGAGTATACAGGGGTCACGTCGAAACACCATATATTTT.

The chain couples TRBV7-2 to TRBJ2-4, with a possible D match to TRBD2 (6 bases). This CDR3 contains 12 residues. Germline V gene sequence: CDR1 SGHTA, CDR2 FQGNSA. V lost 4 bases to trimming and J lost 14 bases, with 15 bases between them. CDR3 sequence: CASSYPWGVKYF. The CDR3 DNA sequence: TGTGCCAGCAGCTACCCCTGGGGGGTGAAGTACTTC.

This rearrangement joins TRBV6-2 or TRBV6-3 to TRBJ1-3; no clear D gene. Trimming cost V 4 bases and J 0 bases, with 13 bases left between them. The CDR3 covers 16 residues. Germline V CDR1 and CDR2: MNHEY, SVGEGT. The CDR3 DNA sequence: TGTGCCAGCAGTTGGGGAGTACGGACCTCTGGAAACACCATATATTTT. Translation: CASSWGVRTSGNTIYF.

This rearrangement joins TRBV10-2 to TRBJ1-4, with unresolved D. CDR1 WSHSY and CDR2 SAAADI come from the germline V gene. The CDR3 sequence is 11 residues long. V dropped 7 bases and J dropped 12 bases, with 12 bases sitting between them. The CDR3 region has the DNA TGCGCCAGCACCCCGGAGGCAGAACTGTTTTTT. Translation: CASTPEAELFF.

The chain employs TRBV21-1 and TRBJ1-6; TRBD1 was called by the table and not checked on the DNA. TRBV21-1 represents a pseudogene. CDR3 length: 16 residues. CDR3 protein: CASSKAGQAQNSPLHF. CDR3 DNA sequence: TGTGCCAGCAGCAAAGCTGGACAGGCACAGAATTCACCCCTCCACTTT.

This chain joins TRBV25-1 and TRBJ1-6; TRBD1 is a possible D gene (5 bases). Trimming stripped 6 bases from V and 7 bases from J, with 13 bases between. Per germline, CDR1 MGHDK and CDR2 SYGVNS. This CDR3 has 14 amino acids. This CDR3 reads CASRGEGTNSPLHF. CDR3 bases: TGTGCCAGCAGGGGAGAGGGGACCAATTCACCCCTCCACTTT.

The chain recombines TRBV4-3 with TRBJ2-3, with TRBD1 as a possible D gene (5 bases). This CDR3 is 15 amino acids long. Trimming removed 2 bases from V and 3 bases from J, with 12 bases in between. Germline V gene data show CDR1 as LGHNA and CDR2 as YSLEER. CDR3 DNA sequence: TGCGCCAGCAGCCAAACAGGTTCCCGGACAGATACGCAGTATTTT. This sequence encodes CASSQTGSRTDTQYF.

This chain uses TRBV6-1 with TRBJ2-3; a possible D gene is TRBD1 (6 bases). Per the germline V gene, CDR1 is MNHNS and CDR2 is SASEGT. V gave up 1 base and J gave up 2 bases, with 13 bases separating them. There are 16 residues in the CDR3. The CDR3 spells CASSEGDRPLTDTQYF. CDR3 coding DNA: TGTGCCAGCAGTGAAGGAGACAGGCCACTCACAGATACGCAGTATTTT.

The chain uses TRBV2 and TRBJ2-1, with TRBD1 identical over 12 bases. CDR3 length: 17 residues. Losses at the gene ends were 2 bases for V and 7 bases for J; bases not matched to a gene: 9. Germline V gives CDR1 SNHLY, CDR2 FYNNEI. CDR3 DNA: TGTGCCAGCAGTGAAAAGGGACAGGGGGCGCGGGGGAATGAGCAGTTCTTC. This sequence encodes CASSEKGQGARGNEQFF.

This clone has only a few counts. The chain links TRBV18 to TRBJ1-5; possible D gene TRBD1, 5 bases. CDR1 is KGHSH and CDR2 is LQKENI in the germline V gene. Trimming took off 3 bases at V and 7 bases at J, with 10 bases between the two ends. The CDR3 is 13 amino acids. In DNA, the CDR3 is TGTGCCAGCTCACCCTCAGGGATACAGCCCCAGCATTTT. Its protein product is CASSPSGIQPQHF.

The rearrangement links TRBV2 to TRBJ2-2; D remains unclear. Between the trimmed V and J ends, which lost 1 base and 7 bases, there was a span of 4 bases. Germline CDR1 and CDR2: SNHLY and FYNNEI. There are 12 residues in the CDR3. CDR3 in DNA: TGTGCCAGCAGTGAAGTTGGCGGGGAGCTGTTTTTT. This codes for CASSEVGGELFF.

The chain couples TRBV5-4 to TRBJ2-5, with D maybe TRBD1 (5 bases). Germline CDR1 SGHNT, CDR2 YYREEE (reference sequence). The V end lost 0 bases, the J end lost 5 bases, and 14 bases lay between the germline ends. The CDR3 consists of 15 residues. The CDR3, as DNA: TGTGCCAGCAGCTTGGGTGGGCTAGGGGCTGAGACCCAGTACTTC. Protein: CASSLGGLGAETQYF.

DNA for the CDR3: TGTGCCAGCAGCGTAGGACTAGCGGGGAACACAGATACGCAGTATTTT. It translates to CASSVGLAGNTDTQYF. V and J are TRBV9 and TRBJ2-3; TRBD2 aligns across 11 bases. V shed 0 bases, J shed 2 bases, and the junction held 2 bases outside the gene matches. The CDR3 is made up of 16 amino acids. Germline-derived CDR1 and CDR2 are SGDLS and YYNGEE.